The 21 T cell receptor beta chains in this list originate from one sample, sequenced in a study of T cell responses to AZD1222 COVID-19 vaccine. Produced via immunoSEQ multiplex PCR; TCRdb's table is partial and in-frame only. The profile shows 150,000 to 200,000 clones, around 90% of them singletons. The source material was peripheral blood, sampled 28 days after the second dose of the MenACWY control vaccine. The origin of the receptors is an adult who received the MenACWY meningococcal vaccine as a control.

The chain is built from TRBV7-2 and TRBJ1-2; TRBD1 is a possible D gene (5 bases). The CDR3 loop spans 13 amino acids. The ends were cut back, 3 bases at V and 7 bases at J, with 12 bases in the middle. Looked up from germline, CDR1 is SGHTA and CDR2 is FQGNSA. The CDR3 DNA is TGTGCCAGCAGCTTCGGGGGGGGATTTGGCTACACCTTC. The encoded protein is CASSFGGGFGYTF.

The genes are TRBV14 and TRBJ2-1; TRBD1 agrees at 7 bases. V was clipped by 8 bases and J by 0 bases; unmatched bases: 4. Germline CDR1 is SGHDN and CDR2 is FVKESK. CDR3 length: 14 residues. The CDR3 DNA reads TGTGCCAGCGGCCGGGACAGCTCCTACAATGAGCAGTTCTTC. The encoded protein is CASGRDSSYNEQFF.

The J gene is TRBJ2-2, the V gene TRBV5-1, with D perhaps given as TRBD1 or TRBD2 (5 bases each). This CDR3 comprises 16 residues. Germline CDR1 reads SGHRS; CDR2 reads YFSETQ. The germline V and J ends were trimmed by 0 bases and 7 bases, with 16 bases remaining between them. The CDR3: CASSLGGDRFVGELFF. Written as DNA, the CDR3 is TGCGCCAGCAGCTTGGGAGGGGACCGATTCGTCGGGGAGCTGTTTTTT.

On this clone: One end of the junction fails to match germline, which may point to a read error. This rearrangement joins TRBV15 to TRBJ2-7; 7 nucleotides agree with TRBD2. This CDR3 region has 14 residues. Per the germline V gene, CDR1 is LNHNV and CDR2 is YYDKDF (reference sequence). CDR3 in amino acids: CATNAGASLPGLFF. The CDR3 DNA follows: TGTGCCACCAACGCGGGAGCGAGCCTACCGGGACTCTTCTTC. The full variable domain, completed using reference TRBV15 and TRBJ2-7, is DAMVIQNPRYQVTQFGKPVTLSCSQTLNHNVMYWYQQKSSQAPKLLFHYYDKDFNNEADTPDNFQSRRPNTSFCFLDIRSPGLGDTAMYLCATNAGASLPGLFFGPGTRLTVT.

This clone is a singleton in its sample. Different DNA sequences within this sample yield the same CDR3. V is TRBV7-9 and J is TRBJ2-7; D might be TRBD1 or TRBD2, each matching 6 bases. Trimming took off 2 bases at V and 6 bases at J, with 8 bases between the two ends. In germline, CDR1 is SEHNR, CDR2 FQNEAQ (reference sequence). The CDR3 is made up of 12 amino acids. This CDR3 reads CASSLRGVEQYF. The CDR3 region has the DNA TGTGCCAGCAGCTTAAGGGGGGTCGAGCAGTACTTC. The full variable domain, rest sourced from reference TRBV7-9 and TRBJ2-7, is DTGVSQNPRHKITKRGQNVTFRCDPISEHNRLYWYRQTLGQGPEFLTYFQNEAQLEKSRLLSDRFSAERPKGSFSTLEIQRTEQGDSAMYLCASSLRGVEQYFGPGTRLTVT.

The chain joins TRBV20-1 to TRBJ2-2; D call uncertain. This CDR3 contains 11 residues. The V end was cut by 4 bases, the J end by 6 bases, with 6 bases between. Germline loops: CDR1 DFQATT, CDR2 SNEGSKA (reference sequence). DNA for the CDR3: TGCAGTGCTACTAATCCCGGGGAGCTGTTTTTT. Its translation: CSATNPGELFF.

The V and J genes are TRBV3-1 (or the pseudogene TRBV3-2) and TRBJ2-5; D might be TRBD1 (6 bases). Germline CDR1 LGHDT, CDR2 YNNKEL (reference sequence). The CDR3 consists of 16 residues. V was cut by 2 bases and J by 5 bases, with 18 bases left in between. The CDR3: CASSQPPSPRGETQYF. The CDR3 DNA reads TGTGCCAGCAGCCAACCTCCCTCCCCTAGGGGGGAGACCCAGTACTTC.

The genes are TRBV7-9 and TRBJ2-7; TRBD2 agrees at 14 bases. J lost 2 bases, V lost 5 bases, and 14 bases had no gene match. Germline CDR1 and CDR2: SEHNR and FQNEAQ (reference sequence). The CDR3 is made up of 19 amino acids. The CDR3 region has the DNA TGTGCCAGCAGCAACCCCTGGACTAGCGGGAGGCCGTTCGCCTACGAGCAGTACTTC. Translating gives CASSNPWTSGRPFAYEQYF.

V is TRBV7-9 and J is TRBJ2-1; 10 nucleotides agree with TRBD2. The CDR3 contains 19 residues. Germline CDR1 is SEHNR and CDR2 is FQNEAQ (reference sequence). The V and J ends lost 8 bases and 0 bases, in that order; junction bases with no gene match: 16. The DNA for the CDR3 is TGTGCCAGCGGCCGGGAGTTAGCGGGAGGACAGAGCTCCTACAATGAGCAGTTCTTC. Amino acids: CASGRELAGGQSSYNEQFF. The variable domain in full, with the rest retrieved from reference TRBV7-9 and TRBJ2-1, is DTGVSQNPRHKITKRGQNVTFRCDPISEHNRLYWYRQTLGQGPEFLTYFQNEAQLEKSRLLSDRFSAERPKGSFSTLEIQRTEQGDSAMYLCASGRELAGGQSSYNEQFFGPGTRLTVL.

This sequence joins TRBV3-1 (or the pseudogene TRBV3-2) and TRBJ2-1; a possible D gene is TRBD2 (6 bases). The CDR3 is 16 residues long. The V gene's germline CDR1 is LGHDT and CDR2 YNNKEL (reference sequence). With 1 base removed from V and 4 bases from J, the gap between germline ends came to 14 bases. This CDR3 reads CASSQVLADTYNEQFF. In nucleotides, the CDR3 is TGTGCCAGCAGCCAAGTACTAGCCGATACGTACAATGAGCAGTTCTTC.

The genes are TRBV3-1 (or the pseudogene TRBV3-2) and TRBJ2-7; no definite D call. CDR1 and CDR2 (germline): LGHDT, YNNKEL (reference sequence). V was pared by 4 bases and J by 5 bases, with 9 bases between. This CDR3 has 12 residues. In nucleotides, the CDR3 is TGTGCCAGCAGCCCTCGTATAAACGAGCAGTACTTC. It is translated as CASSPRINEQYF.

The chain is built from TRBV11-3 and TRBJ2-2; D might be TRBD2 (6 bases). CDR1 is SGHNT, CDR2 YENEEA, per germline. The CDR3 loop spans 13 amino acids. V lost 1 base and J 6 bases, leaving 6 bases between the germline ends. This CDR3 reads CASSLGLAGELFF. Written as DNA, the CDR3 is TGTGCCAGCAGCTTAGGACTAGCCGGGGAGCTGTTTTTT.

The chain combines TRBV15 with TRBJ2-5; D ambiguous. Trimming pared 1 base from V and 1 base from J, leaving 13 bases between. Germline V gives CDR1 LNHNV, CDR2 YYDKDF (reference sequence). The CDR3 is 16 amino acids. The CDR3 reads CATSRGQVSPQETQYF. CDR3 DNA: TGTGCCACCAGCAGAGGGCAGGTCTCCCCCCAAGAGACCCAGTACTTC.

J is TRBJ2-1 and V is TRBV24-1; 10 bases are shared with TRBD1. There are 12 residues in the CDR3. Germline-derived CDR1 and CDR2 are KGHDR and SFDVKD. V trimming: 10 bases; J trimming: 7 bases; junction bases outside the gene matches: 3. CDR3 sequence (DNA): TGTGCCACGGGACAGGGGAGAAATGAGCAGTTCTTC. The encoded protein is CATGQGRNEQFF.

DNA for the CDR3: TGTGCCAGTAGTTGGGCCGCGGGAAGGGGTAATGAAAAACTGTTTTTT. It codes for CASSWAAGRGNEKLFF. The V and J genes are TRBV19 and TRBJ1-4; tentatively, D is TRBD1 (5 bases). Per the germline V gene, CDR1 is LNHDA and CDR2 is SQIVND (reference sequence). V lost 5 bases and J 4 bases, leaving 17 bases between the germline ends. This CDR3 has 16 residues.

The rearrangement links TRBV6-4 to TRBJ2-1, with D possibly being TRBD2 (6 bases). The length of the CDR3 is 14 residues. From germline, CDR1 is MRHNA and CDR2 SNTAGT. V dropped 5 bases and J dropped 1 base, with 9 bases sitting between them. This CDR3 is CASSRDSSYNEQFF. The CDR3 DNA reads as TGTGCCAGCAGTCGGGACTCGTCCTACAATGAGCAGTTCTTC.

This rearrangement joins TRBV7-8 to TRBJ2-5; D perhaps matches TRBD2 (6 bases). The V end was cut by 5 bases, the J end by 0 bases, with 7 bases between. Germline V lookup: CDR1 SGHVS, CDR2 FQNEAQ. The CDR3 consists of 13 residues. The CDR3 region has the DNA TGTGCCAGCAGCGGAGGGTACCAAGAGACCCAGTACTTC. Protein sequence: CASSGGYQETQYF.

The chain has TRBV5-1 and TRBJ2-7; 7 bases agree with TRBD1. J was trimmed by 1 base and V by 1 base; bases with no gene match: 5. CDR1 and CDR2 (germline): SGHRS, YFSETQ. CDR3 size: 15 residues. DNA for the CDR3: TGCGCCAGCAGCTTGAGAGGGACAGTTTCCTACGAGCAGTACTTC. The encoded protein is CASSLRGTVSYEQYF. Full variable domain (missing parts from reference TRBV5-1 and TRBJ2-7): KAGVTQTPRYLIKTRGQQVTLSCSPISGHRSVSWYQQTPGQGLQFLFEYFSETQRNKGNFPGRFSGRQFSNSRSEMNVSTLELGDSALYLCASSLRGTVSYEQYFGPGTRLTVT.

The V and J genes are TRBV20-1 and TRBJ2-2; unclear D gene. Trimming took 3 bases from V and 5 from J, leaving 16 bases between them. Germline CDR1 reads DFQATT; CDR2 reads SNEGSKA (reference sequence). The CDR3 runs 15 residues. The CDR3 DNA follows: TGCAGTGCTAGTGATGACGGCCATGGAACCGGGGAGCTGTTTTTT. Translating gives CSASDDGHGTGELFF.

This clone was seen once. The J gene is TRBJ2-5, the V gene TRBV28, with TRBD2 identical over 10 bases. The germline V gene has CDR1 MDHEN and CDR2 SYDVKM. V lost 4 bases to trimming and J lost 0 bases; unmatched junction nucleotides: 5. The CDR3 spans 16 residues. The CDR3 is CASSSSGLADQETQYF. The DNA of the CDR3 is TGTGCCAGCAGTTCTAGCGGACTAGCGGACCAAGAGACCCAGTACTTC.

This clone showed up just once. This rearrangement joins TRBV28 to TRBJ1-2; D gene ambiguous. The CDR3 has 14 residues. Germline values: CDR1 MDHEN, CDR2 SYDVKM. Trimming shortened V by 2 bases and J by 3 bases, and 10 bases separated the two germline ends. The CDR3 region has the DNA TGTGCCAGCAGTTTAGTCAAGGCTCACTATGGCTACACCTTC. It codes for CASSLVKAHYGYTF.